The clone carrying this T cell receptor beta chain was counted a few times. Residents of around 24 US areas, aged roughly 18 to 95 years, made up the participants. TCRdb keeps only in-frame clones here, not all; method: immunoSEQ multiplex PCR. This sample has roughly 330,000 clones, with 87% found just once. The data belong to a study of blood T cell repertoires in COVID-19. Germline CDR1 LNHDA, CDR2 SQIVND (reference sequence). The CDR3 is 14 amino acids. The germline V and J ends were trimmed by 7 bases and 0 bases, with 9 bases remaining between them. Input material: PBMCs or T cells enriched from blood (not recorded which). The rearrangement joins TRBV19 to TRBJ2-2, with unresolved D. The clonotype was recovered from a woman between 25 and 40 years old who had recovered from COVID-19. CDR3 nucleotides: TGTGCCAGTAAGTCGAGCGCGAACACCGGGGAGCTGTTTTTT. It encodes CASKSSANTGELFF.